The clone carrying this T cell receptor beta chain was seen only a few times. This entry belongs to a study of cytomegalovirus exposure and HLA in healthy donors. About the study: Roughly 180 million T cells yielded some 100 million unique TCR beta sequences, as an earlier analysis found.

CDR1 and CDR2 (germline): SGDLS, YYNGEE. Trimming removed 0 bases at V and 7 bases at J, with 17 bases between. The CDR3 covers 16 residues. PCR primers comprised 60 Vbeta and 13 Jbeta primers. Sequenced by immunoSEQ multiplex PCR; TCRdb stores in-frame clones only, minus some. This sample yields some 120,000 clones, of which approximately 80% are seen a single time; roughly 2% belongs to the top ten. The TCR sequence derives from a young man in good health and CMV-seronegative. The J gene is TRBJ2-1, the V gene TRBV9; tentative D call: TRBD1 (5 bases). The sequenced material came from PBMCs. CDR3 bases: TGTGCCAGCAGCGTAGTGTTGGTGCAGGGAATAAATGAGCAGTTCTTC. It specifies CASSVVLVQGINEQFF.